This T cell receptor beta chain was observed in a study of blood T cell repertoires in COVID-19. The protocol was immunoSEQ multiplex PCR, while the TCRdb copy is restricted to in-frame clones and leaves out a portion. The data contain 300,000 to 400,000 clones, around 87% of them singletons. This CDR3 is 13 amino acids long. Germline V gives CDR1 GTSNPN, CDR2 SVGIG (reference sequence). V shed 4 bases and J 4 bases; nucleotides not matched to a gene: 7. The V gene is TRBV30, the J gene TRBJ2-7, with TRBD1 matching over 7 bases. What was sequenced was peripheral blood. This clonotype was sampled from a woman in her fifties or sixties who had recovered from COVID-19. CDR3 sequence reads: CAWKRDRPYEQYF. CDR3 DNA sequence: TGTGCCTGGAAACGGGACAGACCATACGAGCAGTACTTC.